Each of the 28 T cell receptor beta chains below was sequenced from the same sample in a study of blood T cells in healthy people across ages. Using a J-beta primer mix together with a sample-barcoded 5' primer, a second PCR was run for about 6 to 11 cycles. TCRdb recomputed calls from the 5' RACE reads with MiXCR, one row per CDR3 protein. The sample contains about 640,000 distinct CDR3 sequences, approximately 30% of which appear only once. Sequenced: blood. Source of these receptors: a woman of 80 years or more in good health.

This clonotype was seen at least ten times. In nucleotides, the CDR3 is TGCGCCAGCAGCCCCACCGACCCGTATTATGGCTACACCTTC. It specifies CASSPTDPYYGYTF. The chain employs TRBV4-1 and TRBJ1-2, with D unresolved. V dropped 4 bases and J dropped 5 bases, with 14 bases sitting between them. Germline V lookup: CDR1 MGHRA, CDR2 YSYEKL. The CDR3 runs 14 residues.

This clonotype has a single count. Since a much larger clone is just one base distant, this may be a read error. The DNA of the CDR3 is TGTGCCTGGAGTGTACTAGCGGGGGGTTACAATGAGCAGCTCTTC. Translated, it gives CAWSVLAGGYNEQLF. V usage is TRBV30 and J usage is TRBJ2-1; TRBD2 matches 12 bases. Germline V gene data show CDR1 as GTSNPN and CDR2 as SVGIG (reference sequence). The CDR3 spans 15 residues.

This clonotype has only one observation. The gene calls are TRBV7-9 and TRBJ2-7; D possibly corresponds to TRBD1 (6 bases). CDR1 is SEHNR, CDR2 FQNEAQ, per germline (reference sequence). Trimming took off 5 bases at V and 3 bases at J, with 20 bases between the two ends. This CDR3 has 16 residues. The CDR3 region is CASSQGHLGVSYEQYF. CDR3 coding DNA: TGTGCCAGCAGCCAGGGACACTTAGGGGTAAGCTACGAGCAGTACTTC.

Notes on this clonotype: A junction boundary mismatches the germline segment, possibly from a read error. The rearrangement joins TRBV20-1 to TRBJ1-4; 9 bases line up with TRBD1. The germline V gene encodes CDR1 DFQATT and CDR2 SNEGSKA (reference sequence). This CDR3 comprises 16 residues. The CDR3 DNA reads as TGCAGTGTTAGAGATCGGGACAGGGTAGCTAATGAAAAACTGTTTTTT. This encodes CSVRDRDRVANEKLFF.

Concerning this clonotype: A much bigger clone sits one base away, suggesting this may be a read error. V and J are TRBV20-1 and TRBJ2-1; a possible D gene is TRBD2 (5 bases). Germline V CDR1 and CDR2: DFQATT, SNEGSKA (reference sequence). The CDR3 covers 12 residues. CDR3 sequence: CSGVNGYNEQFF. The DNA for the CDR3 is TGCTCCGGGGTAAATGGGTACAATGAGCAGTTCTTC.

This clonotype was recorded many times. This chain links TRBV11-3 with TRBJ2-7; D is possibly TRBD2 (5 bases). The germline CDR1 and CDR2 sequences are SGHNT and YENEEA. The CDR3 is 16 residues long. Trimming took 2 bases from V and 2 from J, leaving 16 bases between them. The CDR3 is CASSLNSAGIAYEQYF. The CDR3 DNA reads TGTGCCAGCAGCTTAAATAGCGCGGGCATCGCCTACGAGCAGTACTTC. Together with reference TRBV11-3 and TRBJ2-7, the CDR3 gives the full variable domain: EAGVVQSPRYKIIEKKQPVAFWCNPISGHNTLYWYLQNLGQGPELLIRYENEEAVDDSQLPKDRFSAERLKGVDSTLKIQPAELGDSAVYLCASSLNSAGIAYEQYFGPGTRLTVT.

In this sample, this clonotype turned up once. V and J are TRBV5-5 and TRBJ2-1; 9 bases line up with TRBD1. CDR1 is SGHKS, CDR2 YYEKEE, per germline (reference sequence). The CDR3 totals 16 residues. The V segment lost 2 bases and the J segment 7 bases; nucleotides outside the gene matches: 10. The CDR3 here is CASSFAGTGHLNEQFF. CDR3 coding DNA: TGTGCCAGCAGCTTCGCCGGGACAGGGCATTTGAATGAGCAGTTCTTC.

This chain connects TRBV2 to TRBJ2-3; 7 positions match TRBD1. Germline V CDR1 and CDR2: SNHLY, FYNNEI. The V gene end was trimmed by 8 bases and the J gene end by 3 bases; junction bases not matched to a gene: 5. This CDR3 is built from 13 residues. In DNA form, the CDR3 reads TGTGCCAGCCGGGACAGAGCTACAGATACGCAGTATTTT. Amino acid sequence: CASRDRATDTQYF.

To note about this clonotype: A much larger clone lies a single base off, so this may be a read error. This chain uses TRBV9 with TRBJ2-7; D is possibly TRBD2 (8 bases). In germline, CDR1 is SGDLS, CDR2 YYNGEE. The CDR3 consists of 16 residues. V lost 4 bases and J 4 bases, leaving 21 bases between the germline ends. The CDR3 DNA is TGTGCCAGCAGCTCCTCTCGGGAGGGGGCCTGTTACGAGCAGTACTTC. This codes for CASSSSREGACYEQYF.

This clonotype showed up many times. The CDR3 bases are TGTGCCATCAGTGTGGGACAGGGCGGCACTGAAGCTTTCTTT. It is translated as CAISVGQGGTEAFF. This sequence joins TRBV10-3 and TRBJ1-1; TRBD1 matches at 9 bases. CDR3 size: 14 residues. V dropped 4 bases and J dropped 4; count of bases not matched to a gene: 4. From germline, CDR1 is ENHRY and CDR2 SYGVKD.

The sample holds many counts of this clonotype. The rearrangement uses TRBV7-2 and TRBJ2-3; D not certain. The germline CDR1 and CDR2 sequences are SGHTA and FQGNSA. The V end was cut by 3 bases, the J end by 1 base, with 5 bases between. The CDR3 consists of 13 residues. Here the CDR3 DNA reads TGTGCCAGCAGCTTCCTCCGCACAGATACGCAGTATTTT. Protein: CASSFLRTDTQYF.

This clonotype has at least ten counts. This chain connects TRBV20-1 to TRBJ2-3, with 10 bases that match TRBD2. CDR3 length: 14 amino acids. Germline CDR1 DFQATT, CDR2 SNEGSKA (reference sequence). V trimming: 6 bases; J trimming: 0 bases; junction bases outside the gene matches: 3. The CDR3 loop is CSAKLAGSTDTQYF. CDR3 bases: TGCAGTGCCAAACTAGCGGGAAGCACAGATACGCAGTATTTT.

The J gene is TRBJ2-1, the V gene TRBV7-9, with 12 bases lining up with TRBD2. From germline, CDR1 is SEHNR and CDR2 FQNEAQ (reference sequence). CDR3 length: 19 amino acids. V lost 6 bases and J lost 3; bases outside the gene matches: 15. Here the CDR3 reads CASSTTGRTSGAHYNEQFF. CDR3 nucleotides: TGTGCCAGCAGTACGACAGGGCGGACTAGCGGGGCACACTACAATGAGCAGTTCTTC.

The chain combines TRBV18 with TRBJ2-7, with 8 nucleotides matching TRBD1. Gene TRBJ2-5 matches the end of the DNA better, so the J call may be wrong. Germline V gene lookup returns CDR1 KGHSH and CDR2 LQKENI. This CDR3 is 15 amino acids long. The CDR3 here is CASSLDRGWQETQYF. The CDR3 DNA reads TGTGCCAGCTCACTTGACAGGGGATGGCAAGAGACCCAGTACTTC.

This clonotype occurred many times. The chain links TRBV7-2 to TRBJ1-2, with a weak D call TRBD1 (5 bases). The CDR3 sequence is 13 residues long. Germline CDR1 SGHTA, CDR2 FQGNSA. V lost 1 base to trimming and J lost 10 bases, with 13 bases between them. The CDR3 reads CASSLDFRGAYTF. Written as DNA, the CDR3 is TGTGCCAGCAGCTTAGACTTTAGGGGCGCCTACACCTTC.

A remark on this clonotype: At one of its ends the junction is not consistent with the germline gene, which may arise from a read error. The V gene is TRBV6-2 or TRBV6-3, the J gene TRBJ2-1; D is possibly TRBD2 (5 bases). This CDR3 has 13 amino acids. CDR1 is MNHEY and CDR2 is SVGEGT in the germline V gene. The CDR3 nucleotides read TGTGCCGGCAGTTACCAGCGGCGGAGTGAGCAGTTCTTC. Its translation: CAGSYQRRSEQFF.

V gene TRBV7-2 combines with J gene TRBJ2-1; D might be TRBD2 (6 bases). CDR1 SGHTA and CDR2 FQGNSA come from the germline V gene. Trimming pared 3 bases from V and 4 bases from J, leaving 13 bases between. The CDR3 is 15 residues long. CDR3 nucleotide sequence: TGTGCCAGCAGCTTGGAAGGGAGGTGGTACAATGAGCAGTTCTTC. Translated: CASSLEGRWYNEQFF.

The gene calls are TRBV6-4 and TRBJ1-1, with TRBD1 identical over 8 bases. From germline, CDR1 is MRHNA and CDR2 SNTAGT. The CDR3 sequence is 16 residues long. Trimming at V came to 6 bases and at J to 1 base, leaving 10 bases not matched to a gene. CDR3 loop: CASSSKAGTGNTEAFF. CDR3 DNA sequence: TGTGCCAGCAGCTCAAAGGCCGGGACAGGGAACACTGAAGCTTTCTTT.

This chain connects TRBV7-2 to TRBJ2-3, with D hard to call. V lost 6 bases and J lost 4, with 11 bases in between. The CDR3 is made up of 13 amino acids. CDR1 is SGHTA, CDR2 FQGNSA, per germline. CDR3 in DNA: TGTGCCAGCAGGCCTATAGGCGCAGATACGCAGTATTTT. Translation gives CASRPIGADTQYF.

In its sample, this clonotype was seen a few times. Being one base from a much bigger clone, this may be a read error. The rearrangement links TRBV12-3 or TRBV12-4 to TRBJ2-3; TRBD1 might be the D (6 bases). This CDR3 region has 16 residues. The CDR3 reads CASSPLTGGGTDAQYF. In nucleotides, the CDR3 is TGTGCCAGCAGTCCCCTGACAGGTGGGGGCACAGATGCGCAGTATTTT.

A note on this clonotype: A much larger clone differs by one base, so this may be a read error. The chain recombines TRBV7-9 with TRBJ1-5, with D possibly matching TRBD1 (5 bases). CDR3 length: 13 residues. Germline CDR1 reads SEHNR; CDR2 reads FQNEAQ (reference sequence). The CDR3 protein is CSSQGLLNQPQHF. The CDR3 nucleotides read TGTTCCAGCCAGGGACTTCTCAATCAGCCCCAGCATTTT. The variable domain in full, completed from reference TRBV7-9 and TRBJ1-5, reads DTGVSQNPRHKITKRGQNVTFRCDPISEHNRLYWYRQTLGQGPEFLTYFQNEAQLEKSRLLSDRFSAERPKGSFSTLEIQRTEQGDSAMYLCSSQGLLNQPQHFGDGTRLSIL.

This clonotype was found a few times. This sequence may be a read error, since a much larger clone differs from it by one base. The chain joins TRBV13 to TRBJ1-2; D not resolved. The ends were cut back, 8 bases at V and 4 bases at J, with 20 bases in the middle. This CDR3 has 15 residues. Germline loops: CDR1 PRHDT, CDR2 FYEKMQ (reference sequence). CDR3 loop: CASCSERRLIYGYTF. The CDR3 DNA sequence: TGTGCCAGCTGCAGCGAGCGTAGACTGATCTATGGCTACACCTTC.

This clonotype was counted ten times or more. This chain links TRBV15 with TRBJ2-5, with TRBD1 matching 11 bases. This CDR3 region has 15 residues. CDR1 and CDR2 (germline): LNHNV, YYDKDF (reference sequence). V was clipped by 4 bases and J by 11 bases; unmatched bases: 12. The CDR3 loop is CATSTPADRGRRQYF. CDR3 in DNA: TGTGCCACCAGCACACCCGCGGACAGGGGGCGAAGACAGTACTTC.

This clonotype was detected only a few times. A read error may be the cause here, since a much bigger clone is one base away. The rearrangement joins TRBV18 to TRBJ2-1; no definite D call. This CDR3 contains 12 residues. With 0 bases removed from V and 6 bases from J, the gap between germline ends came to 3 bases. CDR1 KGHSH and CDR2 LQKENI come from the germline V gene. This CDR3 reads CASSPPRNEQFF. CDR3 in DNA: TGTGCCAGCTCACCACCGCGCAATGAGCAGTTCTTC.

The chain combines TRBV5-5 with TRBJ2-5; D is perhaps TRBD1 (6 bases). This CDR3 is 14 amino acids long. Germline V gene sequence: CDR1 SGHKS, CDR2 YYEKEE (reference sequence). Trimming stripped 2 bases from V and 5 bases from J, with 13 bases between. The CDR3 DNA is TGTGCCAGCAGCTTCTCAGGGGTTGGGGAGACCCAGTACTTC. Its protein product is CASSFSGVGETQYF.

The CDR3 sequence: CATVDRDDEQFF. The CDR3, as DNA: TGCGCCACTGTGGACAGGGATGATGAGCAGTTCTTC. The chain couples TRBV5-1 to TRBJ2-1, with 8 bases identical to TRBD1. There are 12 residues in the CDR3. V gave up 9 bases and J gave up 8 bases; unmatched junction bases: 7. Germline assignment: CDR1 SGHRS and CDR2 YFSETQ.

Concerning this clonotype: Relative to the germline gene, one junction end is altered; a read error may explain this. The CDR3 region has the DNA TGCGCTACACCCGATCGGGGCTACACCTTC. This sequence encodes CATPDRGYTF. The rearrangement uses TRBV9 and TRBJ1-2; no firm D call. The germline gives CDR1 SGDLS, CDR2 YYNGEE. This CDR3 spans 10 amino acids.

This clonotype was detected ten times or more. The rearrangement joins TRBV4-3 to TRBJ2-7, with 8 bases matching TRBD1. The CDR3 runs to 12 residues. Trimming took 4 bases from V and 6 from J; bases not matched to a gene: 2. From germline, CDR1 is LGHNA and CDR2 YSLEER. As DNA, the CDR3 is TGCGCCAGCAGCCGGACAGGGCGCGAGCAGTACTTC. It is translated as CASSRTGREQYF.